The clone carrying this T cell receptor beta chain was counted once. Its matching antigen is unknown. This entry is derived from a study of blood T cells in healthy people across ages. Study outcomes and limitations: Compared with aged donors, long-lived donors showed fewer expanded clones, suggesting selection.

A sample-barcoded 5' primer and a J-beta primer mix were used in a second PCR of roughly 6 to 11 cycles. TCRdb used MiXCR to reprocess the 5' RACE reads, holding one entry per CDR3 protein. The table has some 1.5 million distinct CDR3 sequences, around 40% seen once. The germline gives CDR1 GTSNPN, CDR2 SVGIG (reference sequence). CDR3 length: 14 residues. The sample comprised blood. The receptor comes from a woman aged 18-29 years in good health. The V and J genes are TRBV30 and TRBJ2-4; D unclear. The end of the DNA is better explained by TRBJ2-7, so the J call may be wrong. This CDR3 reads CAWNSNAVSYEQYF. The CDR3, as DNA: TGTGCCTGGAATAGCAATGCCGTCTCCTACGAGCAGTACTTC.